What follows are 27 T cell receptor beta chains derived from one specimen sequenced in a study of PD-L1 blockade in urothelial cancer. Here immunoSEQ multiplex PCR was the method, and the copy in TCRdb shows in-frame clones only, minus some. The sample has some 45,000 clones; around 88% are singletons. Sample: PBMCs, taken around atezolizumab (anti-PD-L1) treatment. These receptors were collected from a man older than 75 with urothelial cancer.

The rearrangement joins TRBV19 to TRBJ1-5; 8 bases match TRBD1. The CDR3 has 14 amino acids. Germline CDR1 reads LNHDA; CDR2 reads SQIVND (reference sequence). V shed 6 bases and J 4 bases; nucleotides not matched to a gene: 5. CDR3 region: CASRATGENQPQHF. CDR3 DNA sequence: TGTGCCAGTAGGGCGACAGGGGAGAATCAGCCCCAGCATTTT.

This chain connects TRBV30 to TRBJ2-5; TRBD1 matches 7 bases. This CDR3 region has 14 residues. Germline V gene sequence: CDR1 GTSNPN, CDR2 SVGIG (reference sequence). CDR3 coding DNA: TGTACCCTGGAACGACAGGGAATCCAAGAGACCCAGTACTTC. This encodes CTLERQGIQETQYF.

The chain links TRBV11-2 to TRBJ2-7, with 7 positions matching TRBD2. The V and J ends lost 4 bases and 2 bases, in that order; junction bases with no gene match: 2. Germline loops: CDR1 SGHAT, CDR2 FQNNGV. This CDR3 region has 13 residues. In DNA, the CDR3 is TGTGCCAGCAGCTCACGGGGGGCCTACGAGCAGTACTTC. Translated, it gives CASSSRGAYEQYF.

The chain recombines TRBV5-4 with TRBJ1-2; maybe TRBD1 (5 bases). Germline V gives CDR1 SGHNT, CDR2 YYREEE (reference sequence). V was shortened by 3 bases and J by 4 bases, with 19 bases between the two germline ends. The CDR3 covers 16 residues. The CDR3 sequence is CASSSTSGQGLYGYTF. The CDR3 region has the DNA TGTGCCAGCAGCTCGACATCCGGGCAGGGACTCTATGGCTACACCTTC.

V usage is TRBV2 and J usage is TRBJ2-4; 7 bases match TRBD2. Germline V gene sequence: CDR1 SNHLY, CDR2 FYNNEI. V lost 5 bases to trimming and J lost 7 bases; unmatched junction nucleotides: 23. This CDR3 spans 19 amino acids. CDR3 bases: TGTGCCAGCAGTCGGTCAGATACTAGCGCCTTGACACTAGGGAACATTCAGTACTTC. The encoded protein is CASSRSDTSALTLGNIQYF. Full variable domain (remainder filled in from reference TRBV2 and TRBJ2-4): EPEVTQTPSHQVTQMGQEVILRCVPISNHLYFYWYRQILGQKVEFLVSFYNNEISEKSEIFDDQFSVERPDGSNFTLKIRSTKLEDSAMYFCASSRSDTSALTLGNIQYFGAGTRLSVL.

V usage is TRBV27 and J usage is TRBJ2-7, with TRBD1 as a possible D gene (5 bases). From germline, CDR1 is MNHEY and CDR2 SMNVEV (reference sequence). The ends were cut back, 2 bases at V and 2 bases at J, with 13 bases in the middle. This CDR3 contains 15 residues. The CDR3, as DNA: TGTGCCAGCAGTTTAAGGGGATATGATACCTACGAGCAGTACTTC. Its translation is CASSLRGYDTYEQYF.

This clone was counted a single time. CDR3 region: CAWSVRLAETDTQYF. The CDR3 DNA follows: TGTGCCTGGAGTGTACGGCTAGCGGAAACAGATACGCAGTATTTT. The V gene is TRBV30, the J gene TRBJ2-3; 7 bases line up with TRBD2. Trimming took 0 bases from V and 3 from J; bases not matched to a gene: 6. The V gene's germline CDR1 is GTSNPN and CDR2 SVGIG (reference sequence). This CDR3 is 15 amino acids long.

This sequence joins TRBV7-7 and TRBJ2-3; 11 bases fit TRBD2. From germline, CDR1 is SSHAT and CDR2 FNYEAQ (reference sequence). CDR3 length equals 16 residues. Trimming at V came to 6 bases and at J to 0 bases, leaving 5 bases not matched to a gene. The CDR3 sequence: CASSPLAGGSTDTQYF. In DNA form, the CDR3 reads TGTGCCAGCAGTCCTCTAGCGGGAGGCAGCACAGATACGCAGTATTTT. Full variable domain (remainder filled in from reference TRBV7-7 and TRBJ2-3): GAGVSQSPRYKVTKRGQDVTLRCDPISSHATLYWYQQALGQGPEFLTYFNYEAQPDKSGLPSDRFSAERPEGSISTLTIQRTEQRDSAMYRCASSPLAGGSTDTQYFGPGTRLTVL.

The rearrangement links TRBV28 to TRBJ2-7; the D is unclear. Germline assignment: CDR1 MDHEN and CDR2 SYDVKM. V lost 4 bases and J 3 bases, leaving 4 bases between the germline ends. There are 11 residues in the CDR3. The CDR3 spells CASSSFYEQYF. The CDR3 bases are TGTGCCAGCAGTTCCTTCTACGAGCAGTACTTC.

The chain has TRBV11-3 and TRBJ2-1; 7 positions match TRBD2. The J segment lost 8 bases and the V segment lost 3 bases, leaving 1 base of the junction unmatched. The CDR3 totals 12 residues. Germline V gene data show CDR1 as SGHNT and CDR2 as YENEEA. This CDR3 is CASSFRGDEQFF. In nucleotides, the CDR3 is TGTGCCAGCAGCTTCCGGGGGGATGAGCAGTTCTTC.

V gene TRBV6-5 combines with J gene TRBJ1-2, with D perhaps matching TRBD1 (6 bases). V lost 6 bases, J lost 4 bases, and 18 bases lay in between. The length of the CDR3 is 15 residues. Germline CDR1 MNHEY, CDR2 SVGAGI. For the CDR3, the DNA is TGTGCCAGCAGGCGGAACTCACAGGGTACCTATGGCTACACCTTC. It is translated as CASRRNSQGTYGYTF.

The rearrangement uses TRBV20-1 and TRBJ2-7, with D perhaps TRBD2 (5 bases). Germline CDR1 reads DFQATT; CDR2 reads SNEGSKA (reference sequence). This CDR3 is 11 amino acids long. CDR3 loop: CSSPWRREQYF. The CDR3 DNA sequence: TGCAGCTCTCCTTGGAGGCGCGAGCAGTACTTC.

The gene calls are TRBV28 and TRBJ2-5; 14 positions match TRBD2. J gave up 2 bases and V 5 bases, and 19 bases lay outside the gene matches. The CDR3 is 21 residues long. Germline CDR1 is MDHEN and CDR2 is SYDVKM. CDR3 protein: CASSPWGGTGGTSGRQETQYF. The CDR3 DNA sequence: TGTGCCAGCAGTCCCTGGGGCGGGACAGGGGGGACTAGCGGGAGACAAGAGACCCAGTACTTC.

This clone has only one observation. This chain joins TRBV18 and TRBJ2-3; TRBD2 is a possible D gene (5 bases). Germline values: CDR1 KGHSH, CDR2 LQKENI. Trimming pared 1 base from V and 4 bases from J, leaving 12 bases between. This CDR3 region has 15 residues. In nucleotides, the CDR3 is TGTGCCAGCTCACCACAGGCGACTATACCAGATACGCAGTATTTT. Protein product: CASSPQATIPDTQYF.

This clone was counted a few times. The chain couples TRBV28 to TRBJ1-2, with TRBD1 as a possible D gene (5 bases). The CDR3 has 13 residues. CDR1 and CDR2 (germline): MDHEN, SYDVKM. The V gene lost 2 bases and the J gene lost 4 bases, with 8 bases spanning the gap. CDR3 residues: CASSLKGIYGYTF. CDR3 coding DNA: TGTGCCAGCAGTTTAAAGGGGATCTATGGCTACACCTTC.

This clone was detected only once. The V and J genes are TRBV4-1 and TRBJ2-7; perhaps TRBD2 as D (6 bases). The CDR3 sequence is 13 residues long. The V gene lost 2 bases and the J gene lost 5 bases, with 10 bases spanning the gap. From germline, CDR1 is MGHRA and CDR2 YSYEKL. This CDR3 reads CASSQIGSDEQYF. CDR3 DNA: TGCGCCAGCAGCCAAATCGGGAGCGACGAGCAGTACTTC.

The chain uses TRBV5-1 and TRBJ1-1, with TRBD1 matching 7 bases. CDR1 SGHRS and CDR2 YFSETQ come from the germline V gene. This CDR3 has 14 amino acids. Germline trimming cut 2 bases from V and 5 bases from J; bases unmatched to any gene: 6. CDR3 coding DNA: TGCGCCAGCAGCTTCGGACAGGCCGGAACTGAAGCTTTCTTT. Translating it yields CASSFGQAGTEAFF.

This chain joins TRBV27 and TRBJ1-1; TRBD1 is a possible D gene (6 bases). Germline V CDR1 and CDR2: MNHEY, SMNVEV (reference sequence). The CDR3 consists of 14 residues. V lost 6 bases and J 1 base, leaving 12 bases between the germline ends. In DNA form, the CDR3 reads TGTGCCAGCAGACTCCGGACAGCGAACACTGAAGCTTTCTTT. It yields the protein CASRLRTANTEAFF.

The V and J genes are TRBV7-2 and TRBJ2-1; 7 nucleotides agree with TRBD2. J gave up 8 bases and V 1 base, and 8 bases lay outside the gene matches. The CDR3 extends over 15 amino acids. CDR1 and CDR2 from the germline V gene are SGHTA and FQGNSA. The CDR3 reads CASSLVWGRAHEQFF. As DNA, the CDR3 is TGTGCCAGCAGCTTAGTTTGGGGGAGGGCCCATGAGCAGTTCTTC.

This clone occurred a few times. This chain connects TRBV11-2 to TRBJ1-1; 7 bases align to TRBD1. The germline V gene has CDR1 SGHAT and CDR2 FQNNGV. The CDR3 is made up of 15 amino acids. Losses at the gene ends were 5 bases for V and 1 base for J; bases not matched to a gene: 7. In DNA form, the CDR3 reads TGTGCCAGCAGCCCAAGACAGGGTCAGAACACTGAAGCTTTCTTT. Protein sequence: CASSPRQGQNTEAFF.

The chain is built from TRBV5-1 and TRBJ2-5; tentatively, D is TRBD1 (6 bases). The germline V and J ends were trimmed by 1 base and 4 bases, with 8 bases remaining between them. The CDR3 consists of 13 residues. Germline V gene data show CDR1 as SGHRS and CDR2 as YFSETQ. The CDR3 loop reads CASSLRRGETQYF. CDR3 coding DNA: TGCGCCAGCAGCTTGCGCAGGGGAGAGACCCAGTACTTC.

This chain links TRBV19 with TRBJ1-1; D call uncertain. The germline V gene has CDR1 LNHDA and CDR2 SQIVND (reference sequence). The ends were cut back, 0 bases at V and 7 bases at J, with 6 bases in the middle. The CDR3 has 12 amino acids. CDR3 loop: CASSIDRVEAFF. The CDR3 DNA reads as TGTGCCAGTAGTATAGACCGGGTTGAAGCTTTCTTT.

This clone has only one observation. CDR3 bases: TGTGCCAGCAGCCTCCCCGGGAGCGGCACAGATACGCAGTATTTT. Protein: CASSLPGSGTDTQYF. The chain recombines TRBV28 with TRBJ2-3, with D tentatively TRBD2 (6 bases). Germline V lookup: CDR1 MDHEN, CDR2 SYDVKM. The V end was cut by 6 bases, the J end by 1 base, with 14 bases between. The CDR3 totals 15 residues.

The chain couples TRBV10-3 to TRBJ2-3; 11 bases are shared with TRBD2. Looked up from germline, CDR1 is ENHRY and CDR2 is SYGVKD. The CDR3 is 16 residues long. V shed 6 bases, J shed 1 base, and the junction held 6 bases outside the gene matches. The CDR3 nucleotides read TGTGCCATCAGGAAGACTAGCGGGACGGGCACAGATACGCAGTATTTT. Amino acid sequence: CAIRKTSGTGTDTQYF.

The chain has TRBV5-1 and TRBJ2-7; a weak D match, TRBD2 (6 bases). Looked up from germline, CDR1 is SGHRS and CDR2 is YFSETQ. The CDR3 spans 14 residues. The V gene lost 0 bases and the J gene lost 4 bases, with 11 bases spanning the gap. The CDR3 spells CASSLVGAGYEQYF. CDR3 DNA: TGCGCCAGCAGCTTGGTTGGGGCGGGGTACGAGCAGTACTTC.

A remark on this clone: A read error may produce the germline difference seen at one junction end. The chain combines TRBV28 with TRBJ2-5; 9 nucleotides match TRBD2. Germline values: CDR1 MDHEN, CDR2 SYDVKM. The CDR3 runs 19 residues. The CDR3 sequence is CASTLLSSGRPRVQETQYF. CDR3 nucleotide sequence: TGTGCCAGCACTTTACTGTCCAGCGGGAGGCCGCGGGTCCAAGAGACCCAGTACTTC.

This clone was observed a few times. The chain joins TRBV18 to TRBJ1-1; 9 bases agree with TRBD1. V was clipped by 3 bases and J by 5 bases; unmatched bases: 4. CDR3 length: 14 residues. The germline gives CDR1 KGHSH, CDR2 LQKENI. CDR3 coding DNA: TGTGCCAGCTCACCGGGGACAGGGCAAACTGAAGCTTTCTTT. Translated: CASSPGTGQTEAFF.